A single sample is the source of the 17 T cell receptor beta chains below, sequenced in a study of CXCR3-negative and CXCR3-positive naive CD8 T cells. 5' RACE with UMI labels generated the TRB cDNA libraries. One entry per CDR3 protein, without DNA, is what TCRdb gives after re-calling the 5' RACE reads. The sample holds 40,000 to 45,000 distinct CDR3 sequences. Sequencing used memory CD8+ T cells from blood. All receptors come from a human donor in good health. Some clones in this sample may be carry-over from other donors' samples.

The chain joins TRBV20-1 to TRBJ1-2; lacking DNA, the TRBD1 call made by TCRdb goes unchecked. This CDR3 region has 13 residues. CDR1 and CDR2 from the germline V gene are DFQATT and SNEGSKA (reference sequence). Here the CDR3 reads CSAEDRGDYGYTF.

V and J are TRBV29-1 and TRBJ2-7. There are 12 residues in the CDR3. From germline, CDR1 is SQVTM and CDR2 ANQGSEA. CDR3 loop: CSVGGTSYEQYF.

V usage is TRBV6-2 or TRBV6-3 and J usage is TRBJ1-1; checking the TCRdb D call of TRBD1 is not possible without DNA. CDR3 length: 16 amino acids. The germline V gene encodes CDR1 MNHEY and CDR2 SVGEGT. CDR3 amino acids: CASSYSKQAMNTEAFF.

The CDR3 spells CSVLLAEREYEQYF. The chain combines TRBV29-1 with TRBJ2-7; absent DNA, TCRdb's TRBD2 call cannot be checked. The CDR3 has 14 amino acids. Per the germline V gene, CDR1 is SQVTM and CDR2 is ANQGSEA.

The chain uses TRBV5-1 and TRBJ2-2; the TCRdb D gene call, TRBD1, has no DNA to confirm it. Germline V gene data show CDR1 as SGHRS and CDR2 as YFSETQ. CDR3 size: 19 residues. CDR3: CASSPDLIMGQGAGGELFF.

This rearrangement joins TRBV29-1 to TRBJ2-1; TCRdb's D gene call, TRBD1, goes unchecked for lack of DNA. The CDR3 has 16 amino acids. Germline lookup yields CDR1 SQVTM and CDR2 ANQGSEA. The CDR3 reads CSVDGRDRINYNEQFF.

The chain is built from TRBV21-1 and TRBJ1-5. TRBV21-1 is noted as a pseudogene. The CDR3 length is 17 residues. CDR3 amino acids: CASSKKSRLTFNQPQHF.

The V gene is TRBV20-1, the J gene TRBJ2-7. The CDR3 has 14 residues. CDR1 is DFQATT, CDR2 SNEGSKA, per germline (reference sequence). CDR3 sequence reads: CSAREYRISYEQYF.

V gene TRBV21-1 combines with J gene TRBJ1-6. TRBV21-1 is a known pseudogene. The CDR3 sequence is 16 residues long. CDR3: CASSKEGGPINSPLHF.

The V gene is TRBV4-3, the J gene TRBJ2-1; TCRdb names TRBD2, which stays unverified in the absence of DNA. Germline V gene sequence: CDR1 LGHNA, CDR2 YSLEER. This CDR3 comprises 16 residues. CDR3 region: CASSQDRGISYNEQFF.

CDR3: CASSLDGPPGQGSYEQYF. The genes are TRBV7-9 and TRBJ2-7; TCRdb's D call, TRBD1, is unchecked because there is no DNA. Germline CDR1 SEHNR, CDR2 FQNEAQ (reference sequence). The CDR3 consists of 18 residues.

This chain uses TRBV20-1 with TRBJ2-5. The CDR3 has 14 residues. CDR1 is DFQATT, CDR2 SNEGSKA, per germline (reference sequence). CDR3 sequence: CSARDPQNQETQYF.

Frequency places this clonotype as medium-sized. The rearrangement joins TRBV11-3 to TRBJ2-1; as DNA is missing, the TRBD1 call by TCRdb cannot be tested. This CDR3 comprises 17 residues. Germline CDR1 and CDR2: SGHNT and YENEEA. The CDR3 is CASSPMKGQLSYNEQFF.

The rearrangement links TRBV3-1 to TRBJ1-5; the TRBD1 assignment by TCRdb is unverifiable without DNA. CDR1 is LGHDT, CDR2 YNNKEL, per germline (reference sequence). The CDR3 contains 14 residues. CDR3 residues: CASSQGTANQPQHF.

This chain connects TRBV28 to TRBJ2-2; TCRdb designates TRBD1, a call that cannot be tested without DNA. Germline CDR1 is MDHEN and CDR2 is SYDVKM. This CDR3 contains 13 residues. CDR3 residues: CASSPGIVGELFF.

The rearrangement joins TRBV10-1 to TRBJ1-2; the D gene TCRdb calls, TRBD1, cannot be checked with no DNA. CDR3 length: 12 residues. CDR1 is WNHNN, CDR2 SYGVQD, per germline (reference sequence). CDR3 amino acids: CASSAGTHGYTF.

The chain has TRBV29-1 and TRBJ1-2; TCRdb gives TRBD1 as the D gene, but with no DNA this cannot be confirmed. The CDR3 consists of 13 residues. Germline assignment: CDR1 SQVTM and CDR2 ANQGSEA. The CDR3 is CSATGGANYGYTF. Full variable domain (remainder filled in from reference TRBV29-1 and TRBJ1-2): SAVISQKPSRDICQRGTSLTIQCQVDSQVTMMFWYRQQPGQSLTLIATANQGSEATYESGFVIDKFPISRPNLTFSTLTVSNMSPEDSSIYLCSATGGANYGYTFGSGTRLTVV.